A selection of T cell receptor beta chains follows, all from one sample in a study of cytotoxic CD8 clonotypes in ibrutinib-treated CLL. Using immunoSEQ multiplex PCR, the repertoire was profiled, and TCRdb retains in-frame clones only, with some absent. Of some 140,000 clones in the sample, 91% were seen once. The input for sequencing was PBMCs, taken after 12 months of ibrutinib treatment. These receptors were obtained from a human donor with chronic lymphocytic leukemia. The CDR3 runs from the conserved cysteine through the conserved F or W. Each record gives: J gene, clone size, V gene, D gene, CDR3 protein, CDR3 DNA. D genes are given only for firm matches. Rows may omit the clone size; those that give it use once, few, many or a size class.

>TRBJ2-7|.|TRBV28|TRBD2
CASSLLLAGVRYEQYF
TGTGCCAGCAGTTTATTGCTAGCGGGAGTCCGGTACGAGCAGTACTTC
>TRBJ2-7|.|TRBV7-2|.
CASSSRGTFPSEQYF
TGTGCCAGCAGCTCCCGCGGGACATTTCCTTCCGAGCAGTACTTC
>TRBJ2-7|once|TRBV9|.
CASSPEFRVEQYF
TGTGCCAGCAGCCCAGAATTCCGGGTCGAGCAGTACTTC
>TRBJ1-3|once|TRBV10-2|TRBD1
CASSQNTGAGNTIYF
TGCGCCAGCAGTCAGAATACAGGGGCTGGAAACACCATATATTTT
>TRBJ1-2|.|TRBV6-1|.
CASASAGYTF
TGTGCCAGCGCGTCTGCCGGCTACACCTTC
>TRBJ2-1|once|TRBV13|TRBD1
CASSQTGGGNEQFF
TGTGCCAGCAGCCAGACAGGGGGTGGCAATGAGCAGTTCTTC
>TRBJ1-3|.|TRBV28|.
CASSFSARSGNTIYF
TGTGCCAGCAGTTTCTCAGCCCGCTCTGGAAACACCATATATTTT
>TRBJ1-2|.|TRBV28|TRBD1
CASSFVGTGGFGYTF
TGTGCCAGCAGTTTTGTGGGGACAGGGGGTTTTGGCTACACCTTC
>TRBJ2-7|.|TRBV27|.
CASSGRGLSYEQYF
TGTGCCAGCAGTGGGCGTGGCCTCTCCTACGAGCAGTACTTC
>TRBJ2-5|.|TRBV9|.
CASSIRGLQETQYF
TGTGCCAGCAGCATACGGGGGCTGCAAGAGACCCAGTACTTC
>TRBJ2-7|.|TRBV28|TRBD2
CASSRGTSGSGYEQYF
TGTGCCAGCAGTAGAGGGACTAGCGGGAGTGGGTACGAGCAGTACTTC
>TRBJ2-7|.|TRBV6-5|TRBD2
CASSYSRRGAYEQYF
TGTGCCAGCAGTTACTCGAGGCGGGGGGCCTACGAGCAGTACTTC
>TRBJ2-5|.|TRBV14|.
CASSQWSGPTVTQYF
TGTGCCAGCAGCCAATGGTCCGGCCCAACTGTGACCCAGTACTTC
>TRBJ2-2|.|TRBV30|TRBD1
CAWQWGQMNTGELFF
TGTGCCTGGCAGTGGGGACAGATGAACACCGGGGAGCTGTTTTTT
>TRBJ1-5|.|TRBV19|.
CASSIGRDYSNQPQHF
TGTGCCAGTAGTATAGGTCGGGATTATAGCAATCAGCCCCAGCATTTT
>TRBJ2-7|.|TRBV7-2|TRBD2
CASSARLAGGYEQYF
TGTGCCAGCAGCGCCCGACTAGCGGGAGGCTACGAGCAGTACTTC
>TRBJ1-2|.|TRBV11-2|.
CASSLDREASGGYTF
TGTGCCAGCAGCTTAGACAGGGAGGCCTCCGGTGGCTACACCTTC
>TRBJ1-4|once|TRBV2|TRBD1
CASRVIPAHKGAIQEKLFF
TGTGCCAGCAGAGTGATCCCCGCGCATAAGGGGGCTATTCAGGAAAAACTGTTTTTT
>TRBJ1-1|.|TRBV11-2|.
CASSLDHGGAFF
TGTGCCAGCAGCTTAGATCATGGGGGAGCTTTCTTT
>TRBJ2-7|.|TRBV19|TRBD1
CASSMGTGAYEQYF
TGTGCCAGTAGTATGGGGACAGGGGCCTACGAGCAGTACTTC
>TRBJ2-2|.|TRBV7-2|.
CASSLSTGDTGELFF
TGTGCCAGCAGCCTTTCCACCGGGGACACCGGGGAGCTGTTTTTT
>TRBJ1-4|.|TRBV7-2|.
CASSLRGLGEKLFF
TGTGCCAGCAGCTTAAGAGGGTTGGGTGAAAAACTGTTTTTT
>TRBJ2-4|once|TRBV10-3|.
CAISPGFRDVENIQYF
TGTGCCATCAGCCCCGGTTTTAGGGATGTAGAAAACATTCAGTACTTC
>TRBJ2-2|.|TRBV29-1|.
CSVFDRTGELFF
TGCAGCGTTTTTGACAGGACCGGGGAGCTGTTTTTT
>TRBJ2-7|.|TRBV18|.
CASSGEPTYEQYF
TGTGCCAGCTCCGGAGAACCGACCTACGAGCAGTACTTC
>TRBJ2-7|.|TRBV5-8|.
CASSLIVGISYEQYF
TGTGCCAGCAGCTTGATTGTAGGGATCAGCTACGAGCAGTACTTC
>TRBJ2-1|.|TRBV5-1|TRBD1
CASSPGQESSYNEQFF
TGCGCCAGCAGCCCGGGACAGGAGAGCTCCTACAATGAGCAGTTCTTC
>TRBJ2-6|once|TRBV4-3|.
CASSHAAGVGANVLTF
TGCGCCAGCAGCCATGCAGCCGGGGTTGGGGCCAACGTCCTGACTTTC
>TRBJ2-7|.|TRBV28|.
CASSLTAGYYEQYF
TGTGCCAGCAGTCTCACCGCGGGCTACTACGAGCAGTACTTC
>TRBJ2-7|.|TRBV2|.
CASSYTGKEDYEQYF
TGTGCCAGCAGCTACACAGGGAAAGAGGACTACGAGCAGTACTTC
>TRBJ2-1|.|TRBV5-1|TRBD2
CASSLGFGTSGNEQFF
TGCGCCAGCAGCTTGGGATTCGGGACTAGCGGAAATGAGCAGTTCTTC
>TRBJ2-1|.|TRBV5-1|TRBD2
CASSFQREYGNEQFF
TGCGCCAGCAGCTTTCAGCGGGAGTACGGCAATGAGCAGTTCTTC
>TRBJ2-6|.|TRBV10-3|.
CAVQGLGANVLTF
TGTGCCGTACAGGGACTTGGGGCCAACGTCCTGACTTTC
>TRBJ2-1|.|TRBV28|.
CASRNWGMEQFF
TGTGCCAGCAGAAACTGGGGTATGGAGCAGTTCTTC